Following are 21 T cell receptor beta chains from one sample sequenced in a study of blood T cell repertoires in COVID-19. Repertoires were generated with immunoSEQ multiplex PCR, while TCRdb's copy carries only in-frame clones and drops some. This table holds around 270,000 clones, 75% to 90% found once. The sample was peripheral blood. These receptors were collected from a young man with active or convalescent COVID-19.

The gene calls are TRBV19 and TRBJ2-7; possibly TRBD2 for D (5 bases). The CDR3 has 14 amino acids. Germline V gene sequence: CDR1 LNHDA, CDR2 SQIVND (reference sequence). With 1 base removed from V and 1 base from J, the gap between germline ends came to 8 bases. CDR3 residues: CASSIVAGSYEQYF. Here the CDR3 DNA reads TGTGCCAGTAGTATAGTTGCGGGTTCCTACGAGCAGTACTTC.

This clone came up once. The CDR3 loop is CASSDRDRGGVTNEKLFF. The CDR3 region has the DNA TGTGCCAGCAGCGACCGGGACAGGGGAGGTGTAACTAATGAAAAACTGTTTTTT. V is TRBV11-2 and J is TRBJ1-4; 10 bases match TRBD1. Trimming cost V 5 bases and J 1 base; bases outside gene matches: 10. This CDR3 has 18 residues. The germline V gene has CDR1 SGHAT and CDR2 FQNNGV.

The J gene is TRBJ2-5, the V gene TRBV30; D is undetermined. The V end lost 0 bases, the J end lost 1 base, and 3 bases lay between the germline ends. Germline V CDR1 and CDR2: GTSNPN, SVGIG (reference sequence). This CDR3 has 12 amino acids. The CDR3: CAWSVLQETQYF. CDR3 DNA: TGTGCCTGGAGTGTCCTCCAAGAGACCCAGTACTTC. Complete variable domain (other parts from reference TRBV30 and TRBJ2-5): SQTIHQWPATLVQPVGSPLSLECTVEGTSNPNLYWYRQAAGRGLQLLFYSVGIGQISSEVPQNLSASRPQDRQFILSSKKLLLSDSGFYLCAWSVLQETQYFGPGTRLLVL.

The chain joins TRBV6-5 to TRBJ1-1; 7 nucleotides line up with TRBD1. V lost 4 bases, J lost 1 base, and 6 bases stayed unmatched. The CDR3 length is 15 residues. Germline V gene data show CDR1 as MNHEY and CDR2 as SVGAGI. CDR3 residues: CASSSDRVSNTEAFF. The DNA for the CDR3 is TGTGCCAGCAGTTCCGACAGGGTATCGAACACTGAAGCTTTCTTT.

The CDR3 loop is CASSFAGNTGNTIYF. The CDR3 DNA reads TGTGCCAGCAGCTTCGCGGGAAATACTGGAAACACCATATATTTT. The chain couples TRBV5-4 to TRBJ1-3; no clear D. Germline V lookup: CDR1 SGHNT, CDR2 YYREEE (reference sequence). The CDR3 totals 15 residues. With 2 bases removed from V and 2 bases from J, the gap between germline ends came to 11 bases.

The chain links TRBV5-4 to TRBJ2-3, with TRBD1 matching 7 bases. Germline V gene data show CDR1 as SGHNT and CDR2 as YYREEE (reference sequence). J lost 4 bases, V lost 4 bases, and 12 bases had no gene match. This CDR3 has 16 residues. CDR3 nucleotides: TGTGCCAGCAGCCTCGAGGGGGCAGTCGGCCCAGATACGCAGTATTTT. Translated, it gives CASSLEGAVGPDTQYF.

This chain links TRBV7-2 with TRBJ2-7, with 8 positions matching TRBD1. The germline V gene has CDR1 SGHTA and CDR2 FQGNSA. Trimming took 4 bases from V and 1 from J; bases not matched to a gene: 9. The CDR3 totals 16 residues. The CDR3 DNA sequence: TGTGCCAGCAGCTCCAACCTCCGACAGGGGTCCTACGAGCAGTACTTC. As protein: CASSSNLRQGSYEQYF.

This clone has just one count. The DNA of the CDR3 is TGTGCCAGCAGTTTCGGGCTGAGGGGGAACCAGTACTTC. Residues: CASSFGLRGNQYF. The chain links TRBV12-3 or TRBV12-4 to TRBJ2-5; D might be TRBD1 (6 bases). Trimming shortened V by 3 bases and J by 10 bases, and 15 bases separated the two germline ends. The CDR3 extends over 13 amino acids.

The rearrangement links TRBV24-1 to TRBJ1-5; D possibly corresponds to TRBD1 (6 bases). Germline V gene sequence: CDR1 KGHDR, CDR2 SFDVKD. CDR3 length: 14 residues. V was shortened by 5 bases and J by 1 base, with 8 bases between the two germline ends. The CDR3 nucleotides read TGTGCCACCAGTGCGGGGACAAGCAATCAGCCCCAGCATTTT. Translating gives CATSAGTSNQPQHF.

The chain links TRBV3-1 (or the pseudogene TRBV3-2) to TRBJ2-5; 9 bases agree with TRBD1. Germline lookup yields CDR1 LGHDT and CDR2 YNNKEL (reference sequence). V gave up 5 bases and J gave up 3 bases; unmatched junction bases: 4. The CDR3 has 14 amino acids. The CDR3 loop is CASSIRTGEETQYF. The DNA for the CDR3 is TGTGCCAGCAGCATACGGACAGGGGAAGAGACCCAGTACTTC.

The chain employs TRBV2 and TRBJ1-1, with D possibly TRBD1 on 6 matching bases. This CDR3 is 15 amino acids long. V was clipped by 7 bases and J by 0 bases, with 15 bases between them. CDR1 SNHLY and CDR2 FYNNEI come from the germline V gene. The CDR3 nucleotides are TGTGCCAGCATTCCTCAGACAGGCTTGAACACTGAAGCTTTCTTT. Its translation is CASIPQTGLNTEAFF.

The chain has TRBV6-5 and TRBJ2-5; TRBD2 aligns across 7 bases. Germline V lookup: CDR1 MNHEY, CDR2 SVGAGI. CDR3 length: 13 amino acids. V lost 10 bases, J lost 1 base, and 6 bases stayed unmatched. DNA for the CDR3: TGTGCCACATCTGGGGGGGTCCAAGAGACCCAGTACTTC. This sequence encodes CATSGGVQETQYF.

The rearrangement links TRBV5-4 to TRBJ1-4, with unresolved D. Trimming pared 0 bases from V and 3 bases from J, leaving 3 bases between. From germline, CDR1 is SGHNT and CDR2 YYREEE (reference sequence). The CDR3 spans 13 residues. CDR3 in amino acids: CASSLGANEKLFF. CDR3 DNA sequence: TGTGCCAGCAGCTTGGGAGCTAATGAAAAACTGTTTTTT.

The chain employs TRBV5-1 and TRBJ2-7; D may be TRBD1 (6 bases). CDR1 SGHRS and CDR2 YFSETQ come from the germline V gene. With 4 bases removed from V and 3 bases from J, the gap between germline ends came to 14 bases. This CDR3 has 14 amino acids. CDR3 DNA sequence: TGCGCCAGCAGCCATGACAGGATCATCTACGAGCAGTACTTC. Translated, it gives CASSHDRIIYEQYF.

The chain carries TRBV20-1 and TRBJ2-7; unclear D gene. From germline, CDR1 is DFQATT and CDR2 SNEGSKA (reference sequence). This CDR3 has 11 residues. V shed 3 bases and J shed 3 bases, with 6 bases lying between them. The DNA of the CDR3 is TGCAGTGCTAGTCTTTACTACGAGCAGTACTTC. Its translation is CSASLYYEQYF.

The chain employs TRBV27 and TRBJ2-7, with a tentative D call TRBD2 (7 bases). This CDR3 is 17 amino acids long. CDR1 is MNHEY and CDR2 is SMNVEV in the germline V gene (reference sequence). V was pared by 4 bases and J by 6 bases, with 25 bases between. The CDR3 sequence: CASSSLGGWQRGVEQYF. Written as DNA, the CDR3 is TGTGCCAGCAGTTCTTTGGGGGGCTGGCAGCGGGGTGTCGAGCAGTACTTC.

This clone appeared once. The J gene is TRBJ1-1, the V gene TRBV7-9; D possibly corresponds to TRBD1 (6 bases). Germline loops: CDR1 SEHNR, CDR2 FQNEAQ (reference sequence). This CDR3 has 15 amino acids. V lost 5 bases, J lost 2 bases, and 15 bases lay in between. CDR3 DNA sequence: TGTGCCAGCAGCGCGAATACACAGGGTAACACTGAAGCTTTCTTT. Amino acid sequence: CASSANTQGNTEAFF.

CDR3 in amino acids: CATTPRGEKLFF. DNA for the CDR3: TGTGCCACTACCCCCCGCGGTGAAAAACTGTTTTTT. The chain uses TRBV21-1 and TRBJ1-4. TRBV21-1 is annotated as a pseudogene. The CDR3 spans 12 residues.

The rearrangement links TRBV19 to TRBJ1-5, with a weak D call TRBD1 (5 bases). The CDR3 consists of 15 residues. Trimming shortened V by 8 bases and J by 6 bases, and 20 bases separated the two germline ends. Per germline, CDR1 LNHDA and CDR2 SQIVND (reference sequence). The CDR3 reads CASSVGGFASQPQHF. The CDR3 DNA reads TGTGCCAGTTCTGTGGGGGGTTTCGCATCTCAGCCCCAGCATTTT.

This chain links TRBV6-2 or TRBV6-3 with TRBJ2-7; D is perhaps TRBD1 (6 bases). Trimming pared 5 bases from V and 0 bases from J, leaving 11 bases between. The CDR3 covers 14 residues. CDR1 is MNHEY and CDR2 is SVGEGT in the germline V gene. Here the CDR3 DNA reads TGTGCCAGCAGTCAGGACAGAAGCTCCTACGAGCAGTACTTC. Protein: CASSQDRSSYEQYF.

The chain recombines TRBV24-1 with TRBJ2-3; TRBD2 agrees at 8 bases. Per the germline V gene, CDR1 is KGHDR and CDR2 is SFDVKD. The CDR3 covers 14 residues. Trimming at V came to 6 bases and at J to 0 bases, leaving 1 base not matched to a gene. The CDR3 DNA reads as TGTGCCACCAGTAGCGGGGGCAGCACAGATACGCAGTATTTT. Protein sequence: CATSSGGSTDTQYF.